Below are 26 T cell receptor beta chains sequenced from a single sample in a study of regulatory T cells in long-lasting Graves disease. The time point denotes: persistent/refractory GD, antithyroid drugs over 5 years with positive TRAb. From PBMCs, RNA was extracted and then used to make the TCR library. Building of the TCR beta libraries involved iRepertoire HTBI primers and Arm-PCR of CDR3 regions. In TCRdb, the multiplex PCR reads were re-called with MiXCR into one record per CDR3 protein. The data show about 470,000 distinct CDR3 sequences, with about 20% seen just once and 6.5% to 8% held by the top ten. This material consisted of peripheral blood mononuclear cells (PBMCs), taken when the disease was refractory, from a patient treated with antithyroid drugs. Receptors originate from a female donor with Graves disease.

This clonotype has ten or more counts. The CDR3 DNA follows: TGCGCCAGCAGCCCGAGTGCGGACTCTCGATACACCGGGGAGCTGTTTTTT. This translates into CASSPSADSRYTGELFF. The chain recombines TRBV5-1 with TRBJ2-2, with a possible D match to TRBD2 (5 bases). Germline CDR1 reads SGHRS; CDR2 reads YFSETQ. The CDR3 is 17 residues long. Between the trimmed V and J ends, which lost 4 bases and 3 bases, there was a span of 19 bases.

The sample holds a few counts of this clonotype. The chain uses TRBV30 and TRBJ2-7; D possibly corresponds to TRBD1 (6 bases). The CDR3 has 14 residues. Per the germline V gene, CDR1 is GTSNPN and CDR2 is SVGIG (reference sequence). Trimming removed 2 bases at V and 5 bases at J, with 16 bases between. The CDR3 sequence is CAWSPDRLVDEQYF. Here the CDR3 DNA reads TGTGCCTGGAGTCCCGACAGGCTGGTGGACGAGCAGTACTTC.

The V gene is TRBV19, the J gene TRBJ1-5; 10 nucleotides align to TRBD1. Per the germline V gene, CDR1 is LNHDA and CDR2 is SQIVND (reference sequence). Losses at the gene ends were 9 bases for V and 8 bases for J; bases not matched to a gene: 7. The length of the CDR3 is 13 residues. This chain's CDR3 is CASRDRGLEPQHF. CDR3 in DNA: TGTGCCAGCAGGGACAGGGGTTTGGAGCCCCAGCATTTT. The entire variable domain, with the rest obtained from reference TRBV19 and TRBJ1-5, is as follows: DGGITQSPKYLFRKEGQNVTLSCEQNLNHDAMYWYRQDPGQGLRLIYYSQIVNDFQKGDIAEGYSVSREKKESFPLTVTSAQKNPTAFYLCASRDRGLEPQHFGDGTRLSIL.

The gene calls are TRBV14 and TRBJ2-2; TRBD2 matches 10 bases. This CDR3 spans 17 amino acids. Germline CDR1 is SGHDN and CDR2 is FVKESK. Trimming at V came to 5 bases and at J to 7 bases, leaving 13 bases not matched to a gene. Here the CDR3 reads CASSKRASGSMVGELFF. In nucleotides, the CDR3 is TGTGCCAGCAGCAAACGGGCTAGCGGGAGCATGGTCGGGGAGCTGTTTTTT.

This clonotype was seen a few times. The chain links TRBV7-9 to TRBJ2-7; the D gene is possibly TRBD2 (5 bases). Germline CDR1 is SEHNR and CDR2 is FQNEAQ (reference sequence). This CDR3 contains 13 residues. V was cut by 5 bases and J by 4 bases, with 12 bases left in between. Written as DNA, the CDR3 is TGTGCCAGCAGCCCTAAGAGGAGGTACGAGCAGTACTTC. Translated: CASSPKRRYEQYF. Variable domain in full (rest from reference TRBV7-9 and TRBJ2-7): DTGVSQNPRHKITKRGQNVTFRCDPISEHNRLYWYRQTLGQGPEFLTYFQNEAQLEKSRLLSDRFSAERPKGSFSTLEIQRTEQGDSAMYLCASSPKRRYEQYFGPGTRLTVT.

This clonotype was counted a few times. V and J are TRBV7-9 and TRBJ2-7, with 7 bases aligning to TRBD2. CDR1 and CDR2 from the germline V gene are SEHNR and FQNEAQ (reference sequence). CDR3 length equals 13 residues. J gave up 7 bases and V 1 base, and 4 bases lay outside the gene matches. The CDR3 sequence is CASSLEGGVEQYF. CDR3 sequence (DNA): TGTGCCAGCAGCTTAGAGGGAGGGGTTGAGCAGTACTTC. The whole variable domain, remainder taken from reference TRBV7-9 and TRBJ2-7, is DTGVSQNPRHKITKRGQNVTFRCDPISEHNRLYWYRQTLGQGPEFLTYFQNEAQLEKSRLLSDRFSAERPKGSFSTLEIQRTEQGDSAMYLCASSLEGGVEQYFGPGTRLTVT.

This clonotype was seen a few times. This rearrangement joins TRBV5-1 to TRBJ1-1; D gene ambiguous. Trimming took off 0 bases at V and 4 bases at J, with 13 bases between the two ends. CDR1 and CDR2 from the germline V gene are SGHRS and YFSETQ. The CDR3 spans 15 residues. In nucleotides, the CDR3 is TGCGCCAGCAGCTTGGCCTGGGGAAGTGGCACTGAAGCTTTCTTT. Translating it yields CASSLAWGSGTEAFF.

This clonotype was counted only a few times. The chain is built from TRBV24-1 and TRBJ2-5, with D possibly matching TRBD1 (6 bases). This CDR3 is 12 amino acids long. V was cut by 7 bases and J by 4 bases, with 9 bases left in between. The germline V gene has CDR1 KGHDR and CDR2 SFDVKD. CDR3 region: CATSGQSETQYF. CDR3 DNA: TGTGCCACCAGCGGACAGTCAGAGACCCAGTACTTC.

This clonotype was seen a handful of times. Here the CDR3 omits its conserved ending phenylalanine or tryptophan, so a read error is the likely source. The chain recombines TRBV12-3 or TRBV12-4 with TRBJ2-3; D uncertain. V lost 6 bases to trimming and J lost 0 bases, with 13 bases between them. The CDR3 totals 15 residues. CDR3 bases: TGTGCCAGCAGACCCTCCCGGGCTAGCACAGATACGCAGTATCTT. As protein: CASRPSRASTDTQYL.

This clonotype was detected ten times or more. The chain employs TRBV18 and TRBJ2-2; D is uncertain. The CDR3 consists of 14 residues. Per the germline V gene, CDR1 is KGHSH and CDR2 is LQKENI. Trimming shortened V by 8 bases and J by 4 bases, and 14 bases separated the two germline ends. CDR3 coding DNA: TGTGCCAGCAGCCCCCCCAGAGGCACCGGGGAGCTGTTTTTT. It yields the protein CASSPPRGTGELFF.

This clonotype has a count of ten or more. This chain links TRBV5-5 with TRBJ1-4; no firm D call. This CDR3 has 14 amino acids. The V and J ends lost 1 base and 5 bases respectively, with 9 bases between them. CDR1 is SGHKS and CDR2 is YYEKEE in the germline V gene (reference sequence). CDR3: CASSLFGQNEKLFF. The CDR3 DNA sequence: TGTGCCAGCAGCTTGTTTGGGCAGAATGAAAAACTGTTTTTT.

The V call is TRBV13, the J call TRBJ1-2; tentative D call: TRBD1 (6 bases). V dropped 1 base and J dropped 6 bases, with 12 bases sitting between them. CDR1 and CDR2 from the germline V gene are PRHDT and FYEKMQ (reference sequence). The CDR3 runs 14 residues. The CDR3 spells CASSLAVTGHGYTF. The CDR3 coding sequence is TGTGCCAGCAGCTTAGCGGTGACAGGACATGGCTACACCTTC.

The chain combines TRBV19 with TRBJ1-3; maybe TRBD1 (5 bases). CDR1 and CDR2 (germline): LNHDA, SQIVND (reference sequence). The CDR3 runs 15 residues. V lost 6 bases and J lost 2, with 14 bases in between. The CDR3 DNA follows: TGTGCCAGTAGGAGGGGTAGCAGAACTGGAAACACCATATATTTT. Translated, it gives CASRRGSRTGNTIYF.

The chain couples TRBV20-1 to TRBJ2-5; 9 positions match TRBD1. The CDR3 is 17 residues long. The germline CDR1 and CDR2 sequences are DFQATT and SNEGSKA (reference sequence). V was pared by 5 bases and J by 1 base, with 14 bases of the junction left unmatched. CDR3 sequence: CSAEGTPGQGIQETQYF. DNA for the CDR3: TGCAGTGCTGAGGGAACTCCGGGACAGGGTATCCAAGAGACCCAGTACTTC.

This clonotype was seen just once. The V gene is TRBV15, the J gene TRBJ2-1, with 7 positions matching TRBD2. The V and J ends lost 4 bases and 8 bases, in that order; junction bases with no gene match: 17. The CDR3 is 17 residues long. CDR1 and CDR2 from the germline V gene are LNHNV and YYDKDF (reference sequence). This CDR3 reads CATSTRRGGRVVDEQFF. CDR3 bases: TGTGCCACCAGCACAAGGCGGGGAGGGCGGGTAGTCGATGAGCAGTTCTTC. The variable domain in full, completed from reference TRBV15 and TRBJ2-1, reads DAMVIQNPRYQVTQFGKPVTLSCSQTLNHNVMYWYQQKSSQAPKLLFHYYDKDFNNEADTPDNFQSRRPNTSFCFLDIRSPGLGDTAMYLCATSTRRGGRVVDEQFFGPGTRLTVL.

This chain links TRBV30 with TRBJ2-2, with a possible D match to TRBD1 (6 bases). Trimming left V 3 bases short and J 5 bases short, with 10 bases between. This CDR3 has 13 residues. Germline V gene sequence: CDR1 GTSNPN, CDR2 SVGIG (reference sequence). The CDR3 nucleotides are TGTGCCTGGAGACAGGGTTGGACCGGGGAGCTGTTTTTT. Its translation is CAWRQGWTGELFF.

This clonotype was detected many times. The V gene is TRBV28, the J gene TRBJ1-2; D is undetermined. V was trimmed by 4 bases and J by 3 bases, leaving 6 bases between them. CDR3 length equals 12 residues. From germline, CDR1 is MDHEN and CDR2 SYDVKM. CDR3 sequence reads: CASSYSYYGYTF. As DNA, the CDR3 is TGTGCCAGCAGTTACAGTTACTATGGCTACACCTTC.

This clonotype came up many times. J is TRBJ2-7 and V is TRBV11-2; TRBD1 might be the D (6 bases). The V gene lost 4 bases and the J gene lost 0 bases, with 16 bases spanning the gap. The CDR3 contains 16 residues. From germline, CDR1 is SGHAT and CDR2 FQNNGV. This CDR3 is CASSSRPQGRSYEQYF. Here the CDR3 DNA reads TGTGCCAGCAGCTCACGGCCCCAGGGGCGCTCCTACGAGCAGTACTTC.

The chain carries TRBV3-2 and TRBJ2-7; the table gives TRBD2 as D, unverified against the DNA. TRBV3-2 is a pseudogene locus. The CDR3 totals 13 residues. In DNA form, the CDR3 reads TGTGCACAAGGTCTAGCGGGGGGCTACGAGCAGTACTTC. Its translation: CAQGLAGGYEQYF.

This chain links TRBV29-1 with TRBJ1-5; a possible D gene is TRBD1 (6 bases). Germline V lookup: CDR1 SQVTM, CDR2 ANQGSEA. This CDR3 comprises 13 residues. Trimming shortened V by 6 bases and J by 7 bases, and 16 bases separated the two germline ends. CDR3 sequence: CSVKQGSEQPQHF. The CDR3 DNA reads as TGCAGCGTAAAACAGGGCTCGGAACAGCCCCAGCATTTT.

This chain's CDR3 is CASSPALGLAGEGSTDTQYF. CDR3 DNA sequence: TGTGCCAGCTCCCCCGCGCTGGGACTAGCGGGAGAGGGGAGCACAGATACGCAGTATTTT. The chain recombines TRBV2 with TRBJ2-3, with 14 bases matching TRBD2. The germline V gene encodes CDR1 SNHLY and CDR2 FYNNEI. The trim removed 8 bases at V and 0 bases at J, leaving 16 bases unmatched. The CDR3 is 20 amino acids. The whole variable domain, remainder taken from reference TRBV2 and TRBJ2-3, is EPEVTQTPSHQVTQMGQEVILRCVPISNHLYFYWYRQILGQKVEFLVSFYNNEISEKSEIFDDQFSVERPDGSNFTLKIRSTKLEDSAMYFCASSPALGLAGEGSTDTQYFGPGTRLTVL.

The rearrangement links TRBV6-1 to TRBJ1-2, with unresolved D. Between the trimmed V and J ends, which lost 6 bases and 8 bases, there was a span of 16 bases. The CDR3 spans 13 residues. From germline, CDR1 is MNHNS and CDR2 SASEGT. The CDR3 nucleotides read TGTGCCAGCAGAAGCCGAACTCGCTTCGGCTACACCTTC. It is translated as CASRSRTRFGYTF.

V gene TRBV12-3 or TRBV12-4 combines with J gene TRBJ2-6; no definite D call. The V and J ends lost 7 bases and 1 base respectively, with 11 bases between them. The CDR3 is 15 residues long. The CDR3 DNA reads TGTGCCAGCAAGCCCCAACTGTCTGGGGCCAACGTCCTGACTTTC. Its translation is CASKPQLSGANVLTF.

This clonotype was observed many times. This chain joins TRBV12-3 or TRBV12-4 and TRBJ1-5; D call uncertain. The germline V and J ends were trimmed by 3 bases and 5 bases, with 8 bases remaining between them. This CDR3 is 13 amino acids long. CDR3 DNA: TGTGCCAGCAGTTTTGGTCGGTATCAGCCCCAGCATTTT. Protein: CASSFGRYQPQHF.

This clonotype was seen many times. This chain connects TRBV28 to TRBJ2-2; D assignment may be TRBD1 or TRBD2 (6 bases each). CDR3 length: 16 amino acids. V was cut by 5 bases and J by 5 bases, with 18 bases left in between. The V gene's germline CDR1 is MDHEN and CDR2 SYDVKM. CDR3 DNA sequence: TGTGCCAGCAGTCCCCCTAGGGGGGTGAGTACCGGGGAGCTGTTTTTT. Its protein is CASSPPRGVSTGELFF. Drawing the rest from reference TRBV28 and TRBJ2-2, the complete variable domain is DVKVTQSSRYLVKRTGEKVFLECVQDMDHENMFWYRQDPGLGLRLIYFSYDVKMKEKGDIPEGYSVSREKKERFSLILESASTNQTSMYLCASSPPRGVSTGELFFGEGSRLTVL.

This clonotype turned up a few times. V usage is TRBV10-2 and J usage is TRBJ2-1; TRBD2 agrees at 9 bases. V shed 7 bases and J 11 bases; nucleotides not matched to a gene: 6. The CDR3 loop spans 12 amino acids. From germline, CDR1 is WSHSY and CDR2 SAAADI. CDR3 nucleotides: TGCGCCAGCAAGCGGCGGGAGGGCCAGCAGTTCTTC. Translating gives CASKRREGQQFF.